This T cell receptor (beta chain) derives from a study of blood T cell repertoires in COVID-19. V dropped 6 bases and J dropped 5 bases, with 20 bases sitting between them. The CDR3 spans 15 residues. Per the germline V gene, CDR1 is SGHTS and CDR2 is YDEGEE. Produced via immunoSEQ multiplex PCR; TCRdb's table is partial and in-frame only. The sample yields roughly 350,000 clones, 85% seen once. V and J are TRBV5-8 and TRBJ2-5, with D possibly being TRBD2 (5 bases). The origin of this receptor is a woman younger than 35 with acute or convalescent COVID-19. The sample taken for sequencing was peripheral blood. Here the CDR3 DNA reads TGTGCCAGCAACCCCGGGGTATCTGAGGTCGAGACCCAGTACTTC. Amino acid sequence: CASNPGVSEVETQYF.